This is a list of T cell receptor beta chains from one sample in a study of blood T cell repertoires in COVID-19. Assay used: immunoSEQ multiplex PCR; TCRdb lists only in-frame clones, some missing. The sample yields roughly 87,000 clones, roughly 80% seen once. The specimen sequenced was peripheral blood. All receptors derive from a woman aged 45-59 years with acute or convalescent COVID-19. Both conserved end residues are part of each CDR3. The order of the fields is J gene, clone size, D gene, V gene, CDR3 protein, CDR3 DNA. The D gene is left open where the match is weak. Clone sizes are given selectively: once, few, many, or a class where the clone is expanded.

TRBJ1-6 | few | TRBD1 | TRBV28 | CASSPGDRTNSPLHF | TGTGCCAGCAGTCCAGGGGACAGGACGAATTCACCCCTCCACTTT
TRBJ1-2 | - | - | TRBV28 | CASSFGLTKIITF | TGTGCCAGCAGTTTTGGTCTTACTAAGATTATCACCTTC
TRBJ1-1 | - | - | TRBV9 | CASSGTDSTEAFF | TGTGCCAGCAGCGGGACAGACAGCACTGAAGCTTTCTTT
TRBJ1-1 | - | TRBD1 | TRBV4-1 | CASSSPTGGTEAFF | TGCGCCAGCAGCAGCCCAACAGGGGGTACTGAAGCTTTCTTT
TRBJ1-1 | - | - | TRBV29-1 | CSVGHNTEAFF | TGCAGCGTGGGACACAACACTGAAGCTTTCTTT
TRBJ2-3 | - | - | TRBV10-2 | CASSDGTDTQYF | TGCGCCAGCAGTGACGGCACAGATACGCAGTATTTT
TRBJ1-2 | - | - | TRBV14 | CASSPPGVYYGYTF | TGTGCCAGCAGCCCCCCGGGGGTATACTATGGCTACACCTTC
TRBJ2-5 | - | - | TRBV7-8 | CASSPRASAGETQYF | TGTGCCAGCAGCCCCCGGGCTTCGGCGGGAGAGACCCAGTACTTC
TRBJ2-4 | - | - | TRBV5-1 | CASSLGKAGYIQYF | TGCGCCAGCAGCTTAGGGAAGGCAGGGTACATTCAGTACTTC
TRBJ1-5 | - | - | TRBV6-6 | CASSPDYQGANQPQHF | TGTGCCAGCAGTCCAGATTATCAGGGTGCCAATCAGCCCCAGCATTTT
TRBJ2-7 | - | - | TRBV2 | CASSEDRYEQYF | TGTGCCAGCAGTGAAGACAGGTACGAGCAGTACTTC
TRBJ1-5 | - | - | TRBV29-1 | CSVDLGDQPQHF | TGCAGCGTTGATCTGGGCGATCAGCCCCAGCATTTT
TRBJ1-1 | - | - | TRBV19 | CASSTGQKNTEAFF | TGTGCCAGTAGTACCGGACAGAAGAACACTGAAGCTTTCTTT
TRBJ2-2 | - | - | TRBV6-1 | CASTDLGLGLTGELFF | TGTGCCAGCACTGATCTTGGACTCGGACTAACCGGGGAGCTGTTTTTT
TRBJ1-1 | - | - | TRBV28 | CATRQTISEAFF | TGTGCCACCCGACAGACCATCTCTGAAGCTTTCTTT
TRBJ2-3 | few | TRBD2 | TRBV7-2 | CASSPEGTSGSTDTQYF | TGTGCCAGCAGCCCCGAGGGGACTAGCGGATCCACAGATACGCAGTATTTT
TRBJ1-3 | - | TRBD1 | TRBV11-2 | CASRRPTGAAGNTIYF | TGTGCCAGCAGGCGCCCGACAGGGGCGGCTGGAAACACCATATATTTT
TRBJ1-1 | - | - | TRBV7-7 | CASSPHLNAMNTEAFF | TGTGCCAGCAGCCCCCACCTCAACGCTATGAACACTGAAGCTTTCTTT
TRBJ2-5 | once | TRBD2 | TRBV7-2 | CASSFTSGGETQYF | TGTGCCAGCAGCTTCACTAGCGGGGGAGAGACCCAGTACTTC
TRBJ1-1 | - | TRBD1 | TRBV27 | CASSLLRTGPYEAFF | TGTGCCAGCAGTTTATTGAGGACAGGCCCCTATGAAGCTTTCTTT
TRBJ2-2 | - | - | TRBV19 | CASSAAHAGELFF | TGTGCCAGTAGCGCGGCGCACGCCGGGGAGCTGTTTTTT
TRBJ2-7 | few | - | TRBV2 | CASSPTGYEQYF | TGTGCCAGCAGCCCCACGGGCTACGAGCAGTACTTC
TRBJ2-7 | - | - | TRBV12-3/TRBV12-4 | CASSQSQGGEQYF | TGTGCCAGCAGTCAATCCCAGGGGGGTGAGCAGTACTTC
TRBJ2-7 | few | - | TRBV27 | CASSLTGAYEQYF | TGTGCCAGCAGTTTAACCGGAGCCTACGAGCAGTACTTC
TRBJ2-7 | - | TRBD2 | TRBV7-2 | CASSSAGWASGGEQYF | TGTGCCAGCAGCTCAGCTGGTTGGGCTAGCGGGGGAGAGCAGTACTTC
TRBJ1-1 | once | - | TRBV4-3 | CASSQDLGSTEAFF | TGCGCCAGCAGCCAAGATCTAGGGAGCACTGAAGCTTTCTTT
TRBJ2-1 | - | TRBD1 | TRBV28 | CASSFTGQGTYNEQFF | TGTGCCAGCAGTTTTACGGGACAGGGGACCTACAATGAGCAGTTCTTC
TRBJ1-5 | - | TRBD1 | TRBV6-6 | CASSNRGLSNQPQHF | TGTGCCAGCAGCAACAGGGGGCTGAGCAATCAGCCCCAGCATTTT
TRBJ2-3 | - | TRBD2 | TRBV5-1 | CASSLDLAVPDAQYF | TGCGCCAGCAGCTTGGATCTAGCGGTGCCGGATGCGCAGTATTTT
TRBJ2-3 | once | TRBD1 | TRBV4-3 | CASSQGRSDRGAGGRHTQYF | TGCGCCAGCAGCCAAGGCCGATCGGACAGGGGCGCTGGGGGCCGGCATACGCAGTATTTT
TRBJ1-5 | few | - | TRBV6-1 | CASSESGNQPQHF | TGTGCCAGCAGTGAGAGTGGCAATCAGCCCCAGCATTTT
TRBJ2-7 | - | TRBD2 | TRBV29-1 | CSVRTSGASYEQYF | TGCAGCGTCCGGACTAGCGGGGCCTCCTACGAGCAGTACTTC